This TCR beta chain was sequenced during a study of identical twins. Study-wide points: Memory repertoires lacked the insertion deficit that abundant cord blood beta clonotypes showed.

A universal primer site arose from template switching, and cDNA bore unique molecular identifiers. MiXCR, run by TCRdb on the 5' RACE reads, gives a single entry per CDR3 protein. The sample holds about 920,000 distinct CDR3 sequences, about 12% seen once. Concerning this clonotype itself: Antigen: not known.

This CDR3 region has 14 residues. Germline assignment: CDR1 SNHLY and CDR2 FYNNEI. Trimming stripped 3 bases from V and 6 bases from J, with 13 bases between. All donors comprised healthy Caucasians. This sample was shared with a second study, whose subject was yellow fever vaccine responses in identical twins. From that second work: The T cell response to vaccination in identical twins was reportedly partly convergent and partly personalized.

Sequencing was done on a sample of PBMCs. J is TRBJ2-3 and V is TRBV2, with D perhaps TRBD1 (5 bases). The receptor's source is a woman between 18 and 29 years old in good health. The CDR3 protein is CASSDRGLGDTQYF. The CDR3 nucleotides are TGTGCCAGCAGTGATAGGGGATTGGGGGATACGCAGTATTTT.